Below, 21 T cell receptor beta chains from the same sample are listed, as sequenced in a study of regulatory T cells in long-lasting Graves disease. Documented time point: newly diagnosed GD, antithyroid drugs for less than 3 months. Generation of the TCR library employed RNA extracted from PBMCs. Through Arm-PCR of CDR3 regions and iRepertoire HTBI primers, TCR beta libraries were built. TCRdb passed the multiplex PCR reads through MiXCR, listing each CDR3 protein once. Of around 250,000 distinct CDR3 sequences in the sample, around 20% are singletons; the top ten hold around 13%. The sequenced sample was peripheral blood mononuclear cells (PBMCs), obtained at new diagnosis, from a patient treated with antithyroid drugs. All receptors come from a female donor with Graves disease.

This clonotype has ten or more counts. V is TRBV28 and J is TRBJ1-5; 7 positions agree with TRBD1. V gave up 6 bases and J gave up 13 bases; unmatched junction bases: 6. The germline V gene encodes CDR1 MDHEN and CDR2 SYDVKM. The CDR3 is 11 residues long. In nucleotides, the CDR3 is TGTGCCAGCAGAACAAAGACAGGGCAGCATTTT. This codes for CASRTKTGQHF.

This clonotype was seen a few times. The CDR3 sequence is CASRPQGSSGNTIYF. The CDR3 region has the DNA TGTGCCAGTAGGCCACAGGGATCATCTGGAAACACCATATATTTT. This chain uses TRBV19 with TRBJ1-3; the D gene is possibly TRBD1 (6 bases). Deletions cut 6 bases from V and 1 base from J, with 13 bases between. The CDR3 totals 15 residues. From germline, CDR1 is LNHDA and CDR2 SQIVND (reference sequence).

With regard to this clonotype: Mismatch with germline at one junction end may stem from a read error. Written as DNA, the CDR3 is TGTGCCGGCAGCTCGTGGAGCACAGATACGCAGTATTTT. Protein: CAGSSWSTDTQYF. The gene calls are TRBV7-3 and TRBJ2-3; D not certain. The CDR3 length is 13 residues. Germline CDR1 is SGHTA and CDR2 is FQGTGA.

This clonotype was seen repeatedly, ten times or more. The CDR3 protein is CASSSHPTGGSRNEQFF. The DNA of the CDR3 is TGCGCCAGCAGCTCCCATCCGACAGGGGGCTCTCGGAATGAGCAGTTCTTC. V is TRBV5-1 and J is TRBJ2-1, with TRBD1 matching over 10 bases. The V and J ends lost 3 bases and 7 bases, in that order; junction bases with no gene match: 13. The CDR3 contains 17 residues. The germline V gene has CDR1 SGHRS and CDR2 YFSETQ. Together with reference TRBV5-1 and TRBJ2-1, the CDR3 gives the full variable domain: KAGVTQTPRYLIKTRGQQVTLSCSPISGHRSVSWYQQTPGQGLQFLFEYFSETQRNKGNFPGRFSGRQFSNSRSEMNVSTLELGDSALYLCASSSHPTGGSRNEQFFGPGTRLTVL.

The V gene is TRBV9, the J gene TRBJ2-1, with 16 bases identical to TRBD2. V lost 0 bases to trimming and J lost 9 bases; unmatched junction nucleotides: 9. The CDR3 loop spans 18 amino acids. The V gene's germline CDR1 is SGDLS and CDR2 YYNGEE. The DNA for the CDR3 is TGTGCCAGCAGCGTAGCCGGACTGGGACTAGCGGGGGGGCTTGAGCAGTTCTTC. Translating it yields CASSVAGLGLAGGLEQFF. Drawing the rest from reference TRBV9 and TRBJ2-1, the complete variable domain is DSGVTQTPKHLITATGQRVTLRCSPRSGDLSVYWYQQSLDQGLQFLIQYYNGEERAKGNILERFSAQQFPDLHSELNLSSLELGDSALYFCASSVAGLGLAGGLEQFFGPGTRLTVL.

This clonotype showed up many times. The rearrangement links TRBV5-1 to TRBJ1-4, with 7 bases lining up with TRBD1. The germline V gene has CDR1 SGHRS and CDR2 YFSETQ. V gave up 3 bases and J gave up 7 bases; unmatched junction bases: 9. The CDR3 extends over 15 amino acids. The CDR3 loop is CASSYETGRSEKLFF. The CDR3 DNA reads as TGCGCCAGCAGCTACGAGACAGGGAGGAGTGAAAAACTGTTTTTT.

This clonotype was picked up many times. This chain joins TRBV7-8 and TRBJ1-4, with D unresolved. CDR3 length: 15 amino acids. Germline lookup yields CDR1 SGHVS and CDR2 FQNEAQ. The germline V and J ends were trimmed by 5 bases and 0 bases, with 10 bases remaining between them. This CDR3 reads CASSPRTSTNEKLFF. The CDR3 DNA reads as TGTGCCAGCAGCCCGCGGACGTCAACTAATGAAAAACTGTTTTTT.

On this clonotype itself: Since a much larger clone is just one base distant, this may be a read error. The J gene is TRBJ1-1, the V gene TRBV6-1; weak D call: TRBD1 (5 bases). V lost 2 bases and J 6 bases, leaving 7 bases between the germline ends. CDR1 and CDR2 from the germline V gene are MNHNS and SASEGT. The CDR3 totals 12 residues. CDR3 protein: CASSEQTAEAFF. The CDR3 bases are TGTGCCAGCAGTGAACAGACAGCTGAAGCTTTCTTT.

This clonotype was detected a few times. The CDR3 DNA follows: TGTGCCAGCAGCCAAGGGACTCTCGACTCTGGAAACACCATATATTTT. Translation gives CASSQGTLDSGNTIYF. The J gene is TRBJ1-3, the V gene TRBV7-2, with D possibly being TRBD1 (5 bases). This CDR3 contains 16 residues. Trimming left V 5 bases short and J 0 bases short, with 14 bases between. The germline V gene encodes CDR1 SGHTA and CDR2 FQGNSA.

Ten or more counts support this clonotype. The rearrangement links TRBV7-9 to TRBJ2-1; weak D call: TRBD2 (6 bases). The CDR3 spans 14 residues. Germline CDR1 is SEHNR and CDR2 is FQNEAQ (reference sequence). The germline V and J ends were trimmed by 3 bases and 8 bases, with 14 bases remaining between them. The CDR3 loop is CASSLDYLGDEQFF. In nucleotides, the CDR3 is TGTGCCAGCAGCTTGGACTACCTTGGGGATGAGCAGTTCTTC.

This clonotype was counted many times. The V and J genes are TRBV30 and TRBJ1-1; the D is unclear. The CDR3 is 12 residues long. Per germline, CDR1 GTSNPN and CDR2 SVGIG (reference sequence). V lost 3 bases and J 4 bases, leaving 9 bases between the germline ends. The CDR3 here is CAWRRTATEAFF. In DNA, the CDR3 is TGTGCCTGGAGGAGGACGGCCACTGAAGCTTTCTTT.

In this sample, this clonotype turned up many times. The J gene is TRBJ1-3, the V gene TRBV5-1, with D maybe TRBD1 (5 bases). The CDR3 spans 14 residues. CDR1 is SGHRS and CDR2 is YFSETQ in the germline V gene. V was trimmed by 4 bases and J by 10 bases, leaving 18 bases between them. The CDR3 is CASSAQDNFGTIYF. The CDR3 bases are TGCGCCAGCAGCGCCCAGGACAACTTTGGTACCATATATTTT.

A note on this clonotype: This likely traces to a read error, being one base from a far larger clone. DNA for the CDR3: TGCGCCAGCAGCCAACAGGTATACGGCCACGAGCAGTTCTTC. Amino acid sequence: CASSQQVYGHEQFF. The chain is built from TRBV5-1 and TRBJ2-1; weak D call: TRBD1 (5 bases). Per germline, CDR1 SGHRS and CDR2 YFSETQ. This CDR3 has 14 amino acids. V was cut by 4 bases and J by 10 bases, with 18 bases left in between.

This clonotype was observed at least ten times. The chain has TRBV20-1 and TRBJ2-1; 8 bases are a match to TRBD2. Germline assignment: CDR1 DFQATT and CDR2 SNEGSKA (reference sequence). Trimming took 5 bases from V and 5 from J; bases not matched to a gene: 8. CDR3 length: 14 amino acids. Here the CDR3 reads CSAGTGGPHNEQFF. CDR3 DNA: TGCAGTGCTGGCACGGGAGGGCCACACAATGAGCAGTTCTTC.

The table lists this clonotype with many counts. V usage is TRBV7-2 and J usage is TRBJ2-2, with TRBD2 matching 9 bases. Germline-derived CDR1 and CDR2 are SGHTA and FQGNSA. CDR3 length: 16 residues. Trimming removed 1 base from V and 7 bases from J; junction bases left unmatched: 7. CDR3 coding DNA: TGTGCCAGCAGCTTAGGCGGGGGGGCCTTCCACGGGGAGCTGTTTTTT. Encoded protein: CASSLGGGAFHGELFF.

The table lists this clonotype with a few counts. The chain has TRBV20-1 and TRBJ1-6; weak D call: TRBD1 (6 bases). With 1 base removed from V and 14 bases from J, the gap between germline ends came to 9 bases. The CDR3 is 11 residues long. Per the germline V gene, CDR1 is DFQATT and CDR2 is SNEGSKA (reference sequence). This CDR3 reads CSARVGGTLHF. In DNA, the CDR3 is TGCAGTGCTAGAGTCGGGGGCACCCTCCACTTT.

The V call is TRBV20-1, the J call TRBJ2-7; D remains unclear. This CDR3 has 14 amino acids. The V gene's germline CDR1 is DFQATT and CDR2 SNEGSKA (reference sequence). V shed 5 bases and J shed 3 bases, with 17 bases lying between them. CDR3 loop: CSAADDSPVYEQYF. The CDR3, as DNA: TGCAGTGCTGCTGATGACTCTCCAGTCTACGAGCAGTACTTC.

This clonotype was found many times. The chain joins TRBV6-2 or TRBV6-3 to TRBJ1-1; D is unresolved. The ends were cut back, 3 bases at V and 3 bases at J, with 14 bases in the middle. The CDR3 length is 15 residues. CDR1 and CDR2 (germline): MNHEY, SVGEGT. CDR3 coding DNA: TGTGCCAGCAGTTATCCCTCACCAAGGGACACTGAAGCTTTCTTT. Protein: CASSYPSPRDTEAFF.

This clonotype has ten or more counts. This sequence joins TRBV7-8 and TRBJ2-1; possible D gene TRBD2, 6 bases. V was trimmed by 6 bases and J by 1 base, leaving 16 bases between them. CDR3 size: 16 residues. From germline, CDR1 is SGHVS and CDR2 FQNEAQ. The CDR3 DNA follows: TGTGCCAGCAGAGTATCGGGGGTGGGTTCCTACAATGAGCAGTTCTTC. Translating gives CASRVSGVGSYNEQFF.

This clonotype showed up just once. The chain links TRBV29-1 to TRBJ1-2, with D perhaps matching TRBD1 (5 bases). Trimming pared 7 bases from V and 10 bases from J, leaving 16 bases between. This CDR3 comprises 11 residues. From germline, CDR1 is SQVTM and CDR2 ANQGSEA. This CDR3 is CSGRDGLVYTF. As DNA, the CDR3 is TGCAGCGGTAGGGACGGTCTTGTCTACACCTTC.

The V gene is TRBV19, the J gene TRBJ2-3, with TRBD2 as a possible D gene (6 bases). Germline CDR1 reads LNHDA; CDR2 reads SQIVND (reference sequence). The CDR3 consists of 14 residues. Trimming cost V 5 bases and J 6 bases, with 15 bases left between them. This chain's CDR3 is CASSSGPGRDTQYF. The CDR3 nucleotides read TGTGCCAGTAGTTCCGGACCAGGGAGGGATACGCAGTATTTT.